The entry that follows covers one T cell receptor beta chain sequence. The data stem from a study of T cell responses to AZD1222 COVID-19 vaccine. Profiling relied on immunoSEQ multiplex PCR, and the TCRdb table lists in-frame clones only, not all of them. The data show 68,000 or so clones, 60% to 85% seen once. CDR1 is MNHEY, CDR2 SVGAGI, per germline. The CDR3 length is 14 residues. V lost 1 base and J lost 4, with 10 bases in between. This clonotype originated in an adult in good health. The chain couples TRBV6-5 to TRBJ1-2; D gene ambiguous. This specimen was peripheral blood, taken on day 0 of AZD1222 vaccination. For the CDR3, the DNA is TGTGCCAGCAGTTACTTTCGAGGTGGCTATGGCTACACCTTC. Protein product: CASSYFRGGYGYTF.